Presented here are 22 T cell receptor beta chains from one specimen sequenced in a study of OX40 agonist ivuxolimab in advanced cancers. Sequenced by immunoSEQ multiplex PCR; TCRdb stores in-frame clones only, minus some. The sample contains approximately 100,000 clones, about 85% of which appear only once. The source material was CD4+ or CD8+ T cells sorted from blood, sampled in a trial of the OX40 agonist ivuxolimab. Every receptor here comes from an adult with an advanced solid tumor such as melanoma, head and neck, liver or kidney cancer.

Only one count was recorded for this clone. This CDR3 is CASTAQGNYNEQFF. Here the CDR3 DNA reads TGTGCCAGTACAGCCCAGGGGAACTACAATGAGCAGTTCTTC. The genes are TRBV19 and TRBJ2-1; tentatively, D is TRBD1 (6 bases). CDR3 length: 14 residues. Germline values: CDR1 LNHDA, CDR2 SQIVND (reference sequence). V was pared by 7 bases and J by 3 bases, with 13 bases between.

V gene TRBV4-3 combines with J gene TRBJ2-2; 9 nucleotides line up with TRBD1. CDR3 length: 17 amino acids. V lost 2 bases to trimming and J lost 4 bases; unmatched junction nucleotides: 8. The germline V gene has CDR1 LGHNA and CDR2 YSLEER. Written as DNA, the CDR3 is TGCGCCAGCAGCCAATCGACAGGGGGGTCGGGCACCGGGGAGCTGTTTTTT. Translated: CASSQSTGGSGTGELFF.

The chain couples TRBV18 to TRBJ1-3, with D maybe TRBD1 (5 bases). The V and J ends lost 4 bases and 0 bases respectively, with 13 bases between them. Per germline, CDR1 KGHSH and CDR2 LQKENI. The CDR3 has 16 residues. CDR3 in DNA: TGTGCCAGCTCACTTCGACAGATCAACTCTGGAAACACCATATATTTT. Encoded protein: CASSLRQINSGNTIYF. Filled out from reference TRBV18 and TRBJ1-3, the complete variable domain reads NAGVMQNPRHLVRRRGQEARLRCSPMKGHSHVYWYRQLPEEGLKFMVYLQKENIIDESGMPKERFSAEFPKEGPSILRIQQVVRGDSAAYFCASSLRQINSGNTIYFGEGSWLTVV.

The V gene is TRBV23-1, the J gene TRBJ2-5; D gene uncertain. The DNA end is a closer match to TRBJ2-7, so the J assignment may be wrong. TRBV23-1 is reported as an ORF; its role is uncertain. The length of the CDR3 is 9 residues. The CDR3 DNA sequence: TGCGCCGTCTCCTACGAGCAGTACTTC. Translated: CAVSYEQYF.

The chain joins TRBV7-3 to TRBJ2-7, with 9 bases identical to TRBD1. This CDR3 comprises 14 residues. J lost 2 bases, V lost 3 bases, and 2 bases had no gene match. CDR1 SGHTA and CDR2 FQGTGA come from the germline V gene. Written as DNA, the CDR3 is TGTGCCAGCAGCTTGACAGGGGGAACCTACGAGCAGTACTTC. This sequence encodes CASSLTGGTYEQYF. Drawing the rest from reference TRBV7-3 and TRBJ2-7, the complete variable domain is GAGVSQTPSNKVTEKGKYVELRCDPISGHTALYWYRQSLGQGPEFLIYFQGTGAADDSGLPNDRFFAVRPEGSVSTLKIQRTERGDSAVYLCASSLTGGTYEQYFGPGTRLTVT.

The gene calls are TRBV7-8 and TRBJ2-7; D unclear. Trimming stripped 5 bases from V and 2 bases from J, with 10 bases between. The CDR3 is made up of 13 amino acids. The germline CDR1 and CDR2 sequences are SGHVS and FQNEAQ. The CDR3 spells CASSPRATYEQYF. CDR3 bases: TGTGCCAGCAGCCCCCGTGCGACCTACGAGCAGTACTTC.

The CDR3 nucleotides are TGTGCCAGCAGTTTAATGGACAGGGGTAGCAATCAGCCCCAGCATTTT. Protein sequence: CASSLMDRGSNQPQHF. The chain uses TRBV28 and TRBJ1-5, with 9 bases matching TRBD1. V was pared by 2 bases and J by 0 bases, with 2 bases of the junction left unmatched. The germline gives CDR1 MDHEN, CDR2 SYDVKM. The CDR3 has 16 residues.

The chain uses TRBV15 and TRBJ1-1; D is unclear. There are 14 residues in the CDR3. Trimming shortened V by 5 bases and J by 1 base, and 11 bases separated the two germline ends. The germline gives CDR1 LNHNV, CDR2 YYDKDF (reference sequence). Written as DNA, the CDR3 is TGTGCCACCAGCGGCCAGACGGGGAACACTGAAGCTTTCTTT. Protein sequence: CATSGQTGNTEAFF.

The chain joins TRBV10-1 to TRBJ2-3; TRBD1 might be the D (6 bases). The CDR3 sequence is 14 residues long. From germline, CDR1 is WNHNN and CDR2 SYGVQD (reference sequence). Trimming took 4 bases from V and 3 from J, leaving 11 bases between them. CDR3 protein: CASSANRATDTQYF. CDR3 coding DNA: TGCGCCAGCAGTGCGAACAGGGCAACAGATACGCAGTATTTT.

The chain has TRBV15 and TRBJ2-3, with 7 bases fitting TRBD2. The CDR3 is 14 residues long. Trimming removed 0 bases from V and 9 bases from J; junction bases left unmatched: 6. The germline CDR1 and CDR2 sequences are LNHNV and YYDKDF (reference sequence). CDR3 sequence (DNA): TGTGCCACCAGCAGAGACCCGCGGGAGAACACGCAGTATTTT. It yields the protein CATSRDPRENTQYF.

The gene calls are TRBV15 and TRBJ2-4; D ambiguous. CDR1 is LNHNV, CDR2 YYDKDF, per germline (reference sequence). Trimming left V 0 bases short and J 4 bases short, with 7 bases between. This CDR3 region has 14 residues. The CDR3 region is CATSREQTKNIQYF. The CDR3, as DNA: TGTGCCACCAGCAGAGAACAGACTAAAAACATTCAGTACTTC.

The chain couples TRBV19 to TRBJ1-1, with 7 bases matching TRBD1. Trimming took 6 bases from V and 5 from J; bases not matched to a gene: 6. The CDR3 is 13 amino acids. Per the germline V gene, CDR1 is LNHDA and CDR2 is SQIVND (reference sequence). Written as DNA, the CDR3 is TGTGCCAGTAGCCGACAGGGAGAGACTGAAGCTTTCTTT. Its translation is CASSRQGETEAFF.

This clone came up a few times. The chain uses TRBV2 and TRBJ2-7; TRBD2 matches at 14 bases. This CDR3 is 16 amino acids long. Trimming removed 4 bases from V and 11 bases from J; junction bases left unmatched: 13. CDR1 and CDR2 (germline): SNHLY, FYNNEI. The CDR3: CASSARWTSGRTGEYF. DNA for the CDR3: TGTGCCAGCAGTGCCCGCTGGACTAGCGGGAGGACAGGCGAGTACTTC.

The rearrangement links TRBV5-4 to TRBJ2-7; no reliable D call. Germline V gene sequence: CDR1 SGHNT, CDR2 YYREEE (reference sequence). V was pared by 3 bases and J by 5 bases, with 12 bases between. The CDR3 is 13 amino acids. The CDR3 nucleotides are TGTGCCAGCAGCTCTTGGAGTATTGACGAGCAGTACTTC. Translated: CASSSWSIDEQYF.

This chain uses TRBV5-6 with TRBJ2-1, with 11 positions matching TRBD2. V gave up 0 bases and J gave up 10 bases; unmatched junction bases: 12. The length of the CDR3 is 17 residues. Germline V lookup: CDR1 SGHDT, CDR2 YYEEEE. CDR3 sequence: CASSLAGKVLAGVEQFF. For the CDR3, the DNA is TGTGCCAGCAGCTTGGCGGGGAAGGTACTAGCGGGAGTCGAGCAGTTCTTC.

The J gene is TRBJ2-3, the V gene TRBV7-9, with TRBD2 as a possible D gene (6 bases). This CDR3 spans 17 amino acids. Trimming removed 1 base at V and 5 bases at J, with 19 bases between. The germline V gene encodes CDR1 SEHNR and CDR2 FQNEAQ (reference sequence). CDR3 sequence reads: CASSLGIGRRAEDTQYF. CDR3 DNA: TGTGCCAGCAGCTTAGGAATAGGAAGGAGGGCCGAAGATACGCAGTATTTT.

The chain is built from TRBV6-1 and TRBJ2-1; TRBD1 matches at 8 bases. Germline V gene lookup returns CDR1 MNHNS and CDR2 SASEGT. CDR3 length: 13 amino acids. The trim removed 5 bases at V and 13 bases at J, leaving 10 bases unmatched. DNA for the CDR3: TGTGCCAGCAGTCAACAGGACAGGGTATTTCAGTTCTTC. It is translated as CASSQQDRVFQFF.

V usage is TRBV9 and J usage is TRBJ1-6, with TRBD1 matching over 7 bases. This CDR3 has 15 amino acids. The ends lost 3 bases at V and 6 bases at J; junction bases unmatched: 6. The germline V gene has CDR1 SGDLS and CDR2 YYNGEE. The CDR3 sequence: CASSGRQGSNSPLHF. The DNA of the CDR3 is TGTGCCAGCAGCGGGAGACAGGGTTCTAATTCACCCCTCCACTTT. The full variable domain, its missing parts supplied by reference TRBV9 and TRBJ1-6, is DSGVTQTPKHLITATGQRVTLRCSPRSGDLSVYWYQQSLDQGLQFLIQYYNGEERAKGNILERFSAQQFPDLHSELNLSSLELGDSALYFCASSGRQGSNSPLHFGNGTRLTVT.

This chain links TRBV7-9 with TRBJ2-1; D possibly matches TRBD1 or TRBD2 (6 bases each). CDR3 size: 14 residues. From germline, CDR1 is SEHNR and CDR2 FQNEAQ (reference sequence). V was trimmed by 2 bases and J by 12 bases, leaving 17 bases between them. CDR3: CASSLTGAAAAQFF. The CDR3 nucleotides are TGTGCCAGCAGCTTAACGGGGGCTGCGGCGGCGCAGTTCTTC.

Of note for this clone: In the same sample, other DNA sequences code for this CDR3. The V and J genes are TRBV9 and TRBJ2-3; 10 bases agree with TRBD1. V was pared by 2 bases and J by 4 bases, with 1 base of the junction left unmatched. CDR1 and CDR2 (germline): SGDLS, YYNGEE. This CDR3 comprises 14 residues. The CDR3 region has the DNA TGTGCCAGCAGCGTTGGACAGGGGGCAGATACGCAGTATTTT. It encodes CASSVGQGADTQYF.

The chain recombines TRBV18 with TRBJ2-7, with D tentatively TRBD1 (6 bases). Germline loops: CDR1 KGHSH, CDR2 LQKENI. The V gene lost 5 bases and the J gene lost 1 base, with 9 bases spanning the gap. CDR3 length: 13 residues. CDR3 sequence: CASSEQGSYEQYF. Written as DNA, the CDR3 is TGTGCCAGCTCAGAACAGGGTTCCTACGAGCAGTACTTC.

The chain is built from TRBV28 and TRBJ2-1; 7 bases agree with TRBD2. V lost 7 bases to trimming and J lost 5 bases; unmatched junction nucleotides: 5. Per the germline V gene, CDR1 is MDHEN and CDR2 is SYDVKM. CDR3 length equals 13 residues. The CDR3: CASITAGDNEQFF. CDR3 bases: TGTGCCAGCATCACCGCGGGGGACAATGAGCAGTTCTTC.